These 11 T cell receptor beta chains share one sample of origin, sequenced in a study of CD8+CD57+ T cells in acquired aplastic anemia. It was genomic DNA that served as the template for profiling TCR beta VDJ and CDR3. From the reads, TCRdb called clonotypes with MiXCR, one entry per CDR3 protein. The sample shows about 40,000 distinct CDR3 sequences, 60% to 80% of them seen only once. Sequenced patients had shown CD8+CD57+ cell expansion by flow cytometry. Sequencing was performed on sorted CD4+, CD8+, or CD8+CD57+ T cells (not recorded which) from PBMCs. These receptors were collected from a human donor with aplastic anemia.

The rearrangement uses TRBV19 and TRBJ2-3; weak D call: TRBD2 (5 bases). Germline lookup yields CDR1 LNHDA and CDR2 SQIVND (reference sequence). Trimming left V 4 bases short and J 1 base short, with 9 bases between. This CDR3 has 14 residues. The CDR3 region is CASSSYGGTDTQYF. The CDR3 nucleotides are TGTGCCAGTAGTAGTTACGGGGGCACAGATACGCAGTATTTT.

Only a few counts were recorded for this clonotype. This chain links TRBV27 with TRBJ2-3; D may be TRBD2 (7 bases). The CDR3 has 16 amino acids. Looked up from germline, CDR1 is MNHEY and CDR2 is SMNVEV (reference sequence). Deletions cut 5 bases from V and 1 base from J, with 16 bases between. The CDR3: CASSPRPGGGTDTQYF. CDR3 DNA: TGTGCCAGCAGTCCCCGACCGGGGGGCGGCACAGATACGCAGTATTTT.

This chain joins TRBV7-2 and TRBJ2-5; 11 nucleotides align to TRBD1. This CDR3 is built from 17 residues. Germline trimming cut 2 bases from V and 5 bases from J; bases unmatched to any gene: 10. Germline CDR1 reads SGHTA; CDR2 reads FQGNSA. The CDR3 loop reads CASSLTPQDRGLETQYF. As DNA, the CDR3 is TGTGCCAGCAGCTTAACCCCCCAGGACAGGGGGCTTGAGACCCAGTACTTC.

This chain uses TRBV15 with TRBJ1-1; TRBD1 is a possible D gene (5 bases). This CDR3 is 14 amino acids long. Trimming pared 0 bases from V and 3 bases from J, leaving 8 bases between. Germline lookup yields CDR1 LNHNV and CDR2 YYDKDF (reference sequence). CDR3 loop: CATSREGAYTEAFF. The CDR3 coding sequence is TGTGCCACCAGCAGAGAAGGGGCCTACACTGAAGCTTTCTTT.

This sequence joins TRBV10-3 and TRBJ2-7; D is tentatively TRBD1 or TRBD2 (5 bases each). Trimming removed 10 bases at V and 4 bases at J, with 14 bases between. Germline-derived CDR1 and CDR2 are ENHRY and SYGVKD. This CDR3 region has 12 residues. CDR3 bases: TGTGCCAGCTCCCTAGAGGGGTACGAGCAGTACGTC. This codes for CASSLEGYEQYV.

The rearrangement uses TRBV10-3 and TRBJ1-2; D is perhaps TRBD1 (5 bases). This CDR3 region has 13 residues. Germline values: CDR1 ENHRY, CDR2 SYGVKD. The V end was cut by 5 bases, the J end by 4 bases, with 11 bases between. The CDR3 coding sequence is TGTGCCATCAGTCCAGGGATCACCTATGGCTACACCTTC. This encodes CAISPGITYGYTF.

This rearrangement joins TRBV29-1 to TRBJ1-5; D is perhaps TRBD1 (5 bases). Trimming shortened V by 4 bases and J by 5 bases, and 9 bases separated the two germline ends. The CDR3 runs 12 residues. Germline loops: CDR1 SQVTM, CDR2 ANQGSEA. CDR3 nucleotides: TGCAGCGTTGGGGCCAGGGATCAGCCCCAGCATTTT. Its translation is CSVGARDQPQHF.

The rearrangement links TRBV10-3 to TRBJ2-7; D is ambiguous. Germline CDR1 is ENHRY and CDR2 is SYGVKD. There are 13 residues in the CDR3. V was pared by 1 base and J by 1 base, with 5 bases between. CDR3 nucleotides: TGTGCCATCAGTGAGTTGCTTTCCTACGAGCAGTACTTC. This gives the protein CAISELLSYEQYF.

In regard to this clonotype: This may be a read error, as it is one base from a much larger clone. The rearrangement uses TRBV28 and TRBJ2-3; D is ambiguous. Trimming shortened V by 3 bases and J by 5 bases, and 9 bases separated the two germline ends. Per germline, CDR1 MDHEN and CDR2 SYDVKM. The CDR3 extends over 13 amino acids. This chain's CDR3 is CASSLGAVDTQYF. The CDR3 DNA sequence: TGTGCCAGCAGTTTGGGTGCAGTAGATACGCAGTATTTT.

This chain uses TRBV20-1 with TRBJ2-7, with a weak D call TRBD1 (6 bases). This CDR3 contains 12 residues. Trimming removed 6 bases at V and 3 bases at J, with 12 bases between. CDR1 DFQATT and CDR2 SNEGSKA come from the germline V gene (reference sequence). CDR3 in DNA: TGCAGTGCGGCCGACAGGCTCTACGAGCAGTACGTC. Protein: CSAADRLYEQYV.

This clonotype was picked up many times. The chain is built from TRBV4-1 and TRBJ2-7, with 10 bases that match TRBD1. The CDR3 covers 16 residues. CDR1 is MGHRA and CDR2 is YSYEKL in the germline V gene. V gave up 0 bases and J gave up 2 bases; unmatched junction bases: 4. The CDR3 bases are TGCGCCAGCAGCCAAGAAGGGGACAGGGGAACCTACGAGCAGTACTTC. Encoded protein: CASSQEGDRGTYEQYF.